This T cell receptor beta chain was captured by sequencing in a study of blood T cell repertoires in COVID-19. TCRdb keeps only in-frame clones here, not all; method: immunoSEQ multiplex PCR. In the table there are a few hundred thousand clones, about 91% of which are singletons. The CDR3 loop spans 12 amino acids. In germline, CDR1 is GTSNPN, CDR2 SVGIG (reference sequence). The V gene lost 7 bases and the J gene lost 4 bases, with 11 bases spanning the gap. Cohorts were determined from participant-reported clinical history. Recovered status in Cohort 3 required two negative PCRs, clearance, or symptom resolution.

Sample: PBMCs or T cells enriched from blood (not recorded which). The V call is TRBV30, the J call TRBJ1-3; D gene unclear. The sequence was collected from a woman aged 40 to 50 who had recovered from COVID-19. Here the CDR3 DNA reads TGTGCCTACACCGTCGGGGGAAACACCATATATTTT. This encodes CAYTVGGNTIYF.